This T cell receptor beta chain comes out of a study of blood T cells in healthy people across ages (dated by TCRdb to 2013 to 2016). General notes on the study: In model experiments, template switching captured about one uniquely barcoded TCR beta cDNA molecule for every two T cells. The donors were split into four age groups: young (average 16 years), middle-aged (39), aged (approximately 59) and long-lived (over 80). For two donors (one aged 18 to 30 and one aged 80 or older), the study analyzed two additional independent replicas of 1 million unique cDNA reads from the same blood draw. To track age-related changes in TCR beta repertoire diversity, the study relied on deep sequencing normalized with unique cDNA molecular identifiers. To avoid experimental bias, donors of different ages were spread randomly across the sequencing lanes. The research as a whole found: As age increased, observed TCR beta diversity per million T cells dropped in a roughly linear way, and a significant reduction was already evident by age 40. Compared with the aged group, the long-lived group had more naive CD4+ T cells, fewer expanded clones and increased TCR diversity, a pattern suggesting age selection. Estimates of total diversity from one million sequenced T cells were regarded as lower bounds and underestimates. Donor CMV infection status was unknown, potentially confounding age-related changes in expanded clonotypes. Because profiling used bulk unsorted PBMCs, naive and antigen-experienced compartments could not be compared conclusively. The percentage of naive T cells measured by flow cytometry correlated strongly with observed TCR beta diversity.

Comment on this clonotype: No cognate antigen has been identified for it. There are no base qualities to consult, and no much larger clone falls within one base.

Libraries were prepared through 5' RACE. TCRdb lists the instrument as Illumina HiSeq 2500. The second PCR ran for roughly 7 to 12 cycles and used a J-beta primer mix along with a sample-barcoded 5' primer. A template-switch 5' adaptor carrying 12 random nucleotides introduced a unique molecular identifier onto each TCR beta cDNA molecule. Each sample yielded at least 2.5 million CDR3-containing paired-end reads. The Mint cDNA synthesis kit, primed by a TRBC-specific oligonucleotide, was used to synthesize first-strand cDNA from all RNA. All cDNA was treated with uracil-DNA glycosylase and then went through a first 18-cycle PCR with the universal primers M1SS and BC2_uni_R. Regarding the original processing steps: For normalization, 1 million high-quality reads, each with a distinct molecular identifier, were randomly selected from each sample. Reads sharing molecular identifiers were discarded rather than binned into consensus sequences. CDR3 identification, clonotype clustering and error correction used MiTCR with a Q25 quality threshold and the strictest error-elimination algorithm. A nonparametric unseen species model with Euler transformation was used to estimate lower-bound total TCR beta diversity. TCRdb reprocessed the public reads (quality trimming at Q25 with fastp, clone calling with MiXCR) and kept in-frame beta chains. Records with the same CDR3 protein are collapsed into one entry carrying the most frequent genes and DNA. The V and J calls here are based on TCRdb, not the publication. Across this sample there are over 1.5 million distinct CDR3 sequences, with around half seen only once. Less than 2.5% of the sample is taken by the ten largest.

The donors were roughly 39 Caucasian individuals from Russia, aged 6 to 90 years, who were systemically healthy. Roughly 10 milliliters of peripheral blood were collected from each donor into EDTA-treated Vacutainer tubes. Ficoll-Paque density-gradient centrifugation was used to isolate PBMCs, with at least 7 million obtained per sample. Trizol reagent was used to extract total RNA from PBMCs, with at least 5 micrograms per sample. For every donor, flow cytometry on a PBMC aliquot measured the percentage of naive CD45RAhigh/CD27high T cells. Input material: blood. This receptor was identified in a woman aged 40-49 years in good health.

The CDR3 amino acid sequence is: CASTTTGGYYGYTF. The bases are TGTGCCAGCACCACCACAGGGGGTTACTATGGCTACACCTTC. Recombination linked TRBV12-3 or TRBV12-4 to TRBJ1-2, and TRBD1 matches 8 of the central bases. Reading from cysteine to phenylalanine, the CDR3 counts 14 amino acids. The sequence is cut down to CDR3 DNA, 42 bases in frame from base 1. Clipping removes 7 bases from V and 3 bases from J, with 7 as the unmatched junction base count.